This T cell receptor (beta chain) is drawn from a study of long-term antiretroviral therapy in people with HIV. The run of the v3.0 immunoSEQ assay was at survey level. Clones were sequenced by immunoSEQ multiplex PCR, and TCRdb holds only the in-frame ones, with some missing. The repertoire holds 20,000 to 30,000 clones, about 88% seen once, with less than 4.5% in the top ten. With 0 bases removed from V and 3 bases from J, the gap between germline ends came to 11 bases. CDR1 and CDR2 from the germline V gene are MGHRA and YSYEKL. This CDR3 has 15 amino acids. Treated in the United States were all of the participants with HIV. This clone came up a few times. Its antigen remains unidentified. Findings and caveats of the study: Against controls, HIV repertoires showed narrower ranges of CDR3 length. Transplant-donor-level diversity was not reached after ART, though diversity increased.

The TCR comes from a woman in her thirties with HIV. The sample here was unsorted PBMCs, taken 1.9 years after starting antiretroviral therapy. The chain couples TRBV4-1 to TRBJ1-2; possible D gene TRBD1, 6 bases. CDR3 sequence reads: CASSQDGAGDYGYTF. The CDR3 nucleotides are TGCGCCAGCAGCCAAGACGGAGCAGGGGACTATGGCTACACCTTC.